What follows describes a single T cell receptor beta chain. Its antigen is undetermined. It was template switching that added a universal primer site, and there were unique molecular identifiers on the cDNA. TCRdb re-called the 5' RACE reads with MiXCR, one entry per CDR3 protein. The sample lists hundreds of thousands of distinct CDR3 sequences, roughly 12% occurring once. CDR1 is MNHEY, CDR2 SVGEGT, per germline. Trimming took 5 bases from V and 2 from J; bases not matched to a gene: 8. The CDR3 consists of 15 residues. The sample originates from a study of identical twins. Study outcomes and limitations: Invariant MAIT and iNKT cells may have partly biased zero-insertion analyses. Abundant cord blood beta clonotypes carried fewer insertions; memory repertoires showed none.

These same records also appear under a second study, on yellow fever vaccine responses in identical twins.

The TCR originated in a woman aged 18-29 years in good health. V and J are TRBV6-2 or TRBV6-3 and TRBJ1-2; TRBD1 matches 7 bases. Sequences were obtained from CD8+ T cells sorted from blood. For the CDR3, the DNA is TGTGCCAGCAGTCACCGGGGACAGCAAAACTATGGCTACACCTTC. Its protein product is CASSHRGQQNYGYTF.